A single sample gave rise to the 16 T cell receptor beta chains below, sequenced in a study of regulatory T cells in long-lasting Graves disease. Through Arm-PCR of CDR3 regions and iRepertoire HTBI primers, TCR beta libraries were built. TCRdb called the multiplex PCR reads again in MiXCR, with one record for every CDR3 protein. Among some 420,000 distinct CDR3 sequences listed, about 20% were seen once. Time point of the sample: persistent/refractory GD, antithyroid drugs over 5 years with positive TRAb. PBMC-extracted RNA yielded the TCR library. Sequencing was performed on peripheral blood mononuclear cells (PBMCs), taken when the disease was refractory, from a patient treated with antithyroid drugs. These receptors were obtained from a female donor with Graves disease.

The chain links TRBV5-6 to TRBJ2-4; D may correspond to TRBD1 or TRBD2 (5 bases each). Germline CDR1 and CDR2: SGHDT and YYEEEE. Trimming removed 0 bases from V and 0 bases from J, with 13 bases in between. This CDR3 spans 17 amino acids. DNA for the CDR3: TGTGCCAGCAGCTTGGCCCAGGGAGCTTTAGCCAAAAACATTCAGTACTTC. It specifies CASSLAQGALAKNIQYF.

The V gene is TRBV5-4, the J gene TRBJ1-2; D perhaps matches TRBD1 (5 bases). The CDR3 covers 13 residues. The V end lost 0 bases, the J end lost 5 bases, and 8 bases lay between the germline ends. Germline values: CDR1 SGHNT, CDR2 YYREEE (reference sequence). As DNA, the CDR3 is TGTGCCAGCAGCTTGGATTCAGGGTATGGCTACACCTTC. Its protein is CASSLDSGYGYTF.

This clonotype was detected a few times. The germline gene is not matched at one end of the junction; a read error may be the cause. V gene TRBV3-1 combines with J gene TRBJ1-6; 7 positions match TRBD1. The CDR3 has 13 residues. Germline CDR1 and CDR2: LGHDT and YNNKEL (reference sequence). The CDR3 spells CASGQGDNSPLHF. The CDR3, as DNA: TGTGCCAGCGGCCAGGGGGACAATTCACCCCTCCACTTT.

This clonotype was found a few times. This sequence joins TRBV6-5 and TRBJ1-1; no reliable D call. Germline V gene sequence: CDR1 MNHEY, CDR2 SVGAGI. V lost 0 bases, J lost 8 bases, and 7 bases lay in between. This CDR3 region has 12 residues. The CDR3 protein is CASSYSRREAFF. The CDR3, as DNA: TGTGCCAGCAGTTACTCGAGGCGGGAAGCTTTCTTT.

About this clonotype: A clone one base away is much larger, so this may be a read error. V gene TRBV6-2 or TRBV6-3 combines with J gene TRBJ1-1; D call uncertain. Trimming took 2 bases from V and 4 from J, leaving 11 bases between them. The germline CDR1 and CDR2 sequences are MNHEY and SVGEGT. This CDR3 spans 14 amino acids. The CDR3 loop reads CASSYARVSTEAFF. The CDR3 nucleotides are TGTGCCAGCAGTTACGCACGGGTGAGCACTGAAGCTTTCTTT.

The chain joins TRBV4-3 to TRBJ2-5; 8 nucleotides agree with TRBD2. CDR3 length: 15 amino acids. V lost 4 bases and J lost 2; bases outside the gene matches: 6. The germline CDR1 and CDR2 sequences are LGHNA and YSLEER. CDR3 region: CASSPGGALQETQYF. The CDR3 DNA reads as TGCGCCAGCAGCCCCGGGGGGGCTTTGCAAGAGACCCAGTACTTC.

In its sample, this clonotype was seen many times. DNA of the CDR3: TGTGCCAGCAGTTCGCCTAGCGGGGGTGGCGACGAGCAGTACTTC. Translated: CASSSPSGGGDEQYF. The V call is TRBV28, the J call TRBJ2-7, with 10 bases identical to TRBD2. Germline values: CDR1 MDHEN, CDR2 SYDVKM. CDR3 size: 15 residues. J lost 5 bases, V lost 4 bases, and 8 bases had no gene match.

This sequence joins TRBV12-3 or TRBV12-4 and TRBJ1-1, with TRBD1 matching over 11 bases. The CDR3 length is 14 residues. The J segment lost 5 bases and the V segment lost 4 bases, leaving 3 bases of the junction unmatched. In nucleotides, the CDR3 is TGTGCCAGCAGTTCCCGGGACAGGGGGACTGAAGCTTTCTTT. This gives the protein CASSSRDRGTEAFF.

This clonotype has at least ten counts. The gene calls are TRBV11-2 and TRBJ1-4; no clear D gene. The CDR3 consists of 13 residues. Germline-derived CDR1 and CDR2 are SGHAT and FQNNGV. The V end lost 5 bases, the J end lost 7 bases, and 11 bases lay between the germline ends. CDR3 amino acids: CASSLHLSEKLFF. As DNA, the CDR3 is TGTGCCAGCAGCCTCCATTTGAGTGAAAAACTGTTTTTT.

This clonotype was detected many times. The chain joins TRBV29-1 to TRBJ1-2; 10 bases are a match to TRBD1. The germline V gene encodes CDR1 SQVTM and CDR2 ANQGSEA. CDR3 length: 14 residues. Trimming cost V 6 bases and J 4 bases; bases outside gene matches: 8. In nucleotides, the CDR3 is TGCAGCGTCCAGACAGGGGGCATTATCTATGGCTACACCTTC. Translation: CSVQTGGIIYGYTF.

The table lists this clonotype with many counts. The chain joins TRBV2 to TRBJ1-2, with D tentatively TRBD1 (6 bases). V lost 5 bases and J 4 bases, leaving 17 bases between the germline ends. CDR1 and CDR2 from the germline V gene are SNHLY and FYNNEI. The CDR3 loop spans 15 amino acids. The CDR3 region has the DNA TGTGCCAGCAGTCCCGAACAGGGTGCAAGCTATGGCTACACCTTC. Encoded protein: CASSPEQGASYGYTF.

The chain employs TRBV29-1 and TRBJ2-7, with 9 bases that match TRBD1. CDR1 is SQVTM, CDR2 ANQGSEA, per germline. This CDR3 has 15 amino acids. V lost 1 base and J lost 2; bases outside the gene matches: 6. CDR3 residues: CSVEGGTGSTYEQYF. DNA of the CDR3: TGCAGCGTTGAAGGGGGGACAGGGTCGACCTACGAGCAGTACTTC.

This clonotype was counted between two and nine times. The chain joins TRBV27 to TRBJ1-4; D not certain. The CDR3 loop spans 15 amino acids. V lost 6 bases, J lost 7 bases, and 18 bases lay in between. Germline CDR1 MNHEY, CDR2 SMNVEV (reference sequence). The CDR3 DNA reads TGTGCCAGCAGCTCCACGGCGACCTTCGCTGAAAAACTGTTTTTT. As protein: CASSSTATFAEKLFF.

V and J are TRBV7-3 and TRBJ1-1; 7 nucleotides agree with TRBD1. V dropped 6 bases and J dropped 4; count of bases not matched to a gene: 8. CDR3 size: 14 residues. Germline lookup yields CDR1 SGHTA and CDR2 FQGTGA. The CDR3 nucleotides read TGTGCCAGCAGGGAGACAGGGTCTTCCACTGAAGCTTTCTTT. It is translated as CASRETGSSTEAFF.

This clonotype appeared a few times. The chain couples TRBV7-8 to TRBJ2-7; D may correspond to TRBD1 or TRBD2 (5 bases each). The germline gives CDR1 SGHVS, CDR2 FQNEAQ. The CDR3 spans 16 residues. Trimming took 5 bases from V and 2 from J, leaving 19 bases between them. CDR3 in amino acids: CASSPRGTSSTYEQYF. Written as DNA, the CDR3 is TGTGCCAGCAGCCCACGAGGGACCTCCTCCACCTACGAGCAGTACTTC.

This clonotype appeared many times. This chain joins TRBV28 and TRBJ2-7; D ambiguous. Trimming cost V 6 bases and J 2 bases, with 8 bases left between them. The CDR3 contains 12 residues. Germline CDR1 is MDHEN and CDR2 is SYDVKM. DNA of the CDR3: TGTGCCAGCAGCCCCCAGGCCTACGAGCAGTACTTC. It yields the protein CASSPQAYEQYF.